These T cell receptor beta chains were read from a single sample in a study of CD8 T cells in ankylosing spondylitis. TCRdb re-analysed the 5' RACE reads in MiXCR, keeping a single row per CDR3 protein. The table records 200,000 to 300,000 distinct CDR3 sequences, over 30% of them present only once. What was sequenced was blood, either unsorted or a sorted T cell fraction (not recorded which). These receptors were taken from a male donor with ankylosing spondylitis or in good health (not recorded which). CDR3s include the opening cysteine and the closing phenylalanine or tryptophan. D genes are given only for firm matches. Clone size is stated in some rows and not others, as once, few, many or a class when expanded.

-,once,TRBJ2-2,TRBV15,CATSRAKNTGELFF,TGTGCCACCAGCAGAGCCAAGAACACCGGGGAGCTGTTTTTT
TRBD2,-,TRBJ2-2,TRBV6-5,CASSYQRLAGVAGELFF,TGTGCCAGCAGTTACCAGAGGCTAGCGGGGGTCGCCGGGGAGCTGTTTTTT
-,few,TRBJ2-1,TRBV29-1,CSVVRGASYNEQFF,TGCAGCGTTGTCCGGGGGGCGTCCTACAATGAGCAGTTCTTC
-,few,TRBJ2-7,TRBV20-1,CSVGAMSLYEQYF,TGCAGTGTCGGTGCTATGAGCCTTTACGAGCAGTACTTC
-,-,TRBJ2-2,TRBV20-1,CSATRASNTGELFF,TGCAGTGCTACCCGGGCTTCTAACACCGGGGAGCTGTTTTTT
TRBD2,-,TRBJ2-3,TRBV11-2,CASSENPAGTRTDTQYF,TGTGCCAGCAGCGAAAATCCCGCCGGGACTAGAACAGATACGCAGTATTTT
-,few,TRBJ2-7,TRBV4-1,CASSLSSGSSYEQYF,TGCGCCAGCAGCCTGAGCTCGGGTAGCTCCTACGAGCAGTACTTC
TRBD1,-,TRBJ2-1,TRBV7-9,CASSLVATGGINEQFF,TGTGCCAGCAGCTTAGTCGCGACAGGGGGTATTAATGAGCAGTTCTTC
-,-,TRBJ2-3,TRBV20-1,CSARYRVDTQYF,TGCAGTGCTAGGTACAGAGTAGATACGCAGTATTTT
-,-,TRBJ2-2,TRBV18,CASSPVLGEDGELFF,TGTGCCAGCTCACCAGTGCTGGGAGAGGACGGGGAGCTGTTTTTT
-,few,TRBJ2-5,TRBV5-4,CASSGDGTPEETQYF,TGTGCCAGCAGCGGTGACGGGACTCCTGAAGAGACCCAGTACTTC
-,-,TRBJ2-7,TRBV4-2,CASSQVKGTPYEQYF,TGTGCCAGCAGCCAAGTGAAGGGAACTCCCTACGAGCAGTACTTC
-,few,TRBJ2-3,TRBV4-2,CASSHLGADTQYF,TGTGCCAGCAGCCATTTAGGGGCAGATACGCAGTATTTT
-,many,TRBJ2-3,TRBV20-1,CSAGGLGITDTQYF,TGCAGTGCAGGGGGTCTGGGGATCACAGATACGCAGTATTTT
-,few,TRBJ2-1,TRBV14,CASSQDRGVYNEQFF,TGTGCCAGCAGCCAAGATCGGGGAGTTTACAATGAGCAGTTCTTC